These 14 T cell receptor beta chains were all obtained from the same sample, sequenced in a study of cytomegalovirus exposure and HLA in healthy donors. PCR employed 60 Vbeta and 13 Jbeta primers. Here immunoSEQ multiplex PCR was the method, and the copy in TCRdb shows in-frame clones only, minus some. Of 90,000 to 100,000 clones in the sample, approximately 74% were seen once. The specimen sequenced was PBMCs. The receptors were sampled from a male donor in good health and CMV-seronegative.

The chain uses TRBV27 and TRBJ2-7; TRBD1 might be the D (5 bases). In germline, CDR1 is MNHEY, CDR2 SMNVEV (reference sequence). The length of the CDR3 is 13 residues. Trimming removed 3 bases at V and 2 bases at J, with 8 bases between. The CDR3 region is CASSLAGTYEQYF. The CDR3 DNA reads TGTGCCAGCAGTTTGGCAGGGACCTACGAGCAGTACTTC.

The rearrangement links TRBV30 to TRBJ1-3; perhaps TRBD1 as D (6 bases). CDR3 length: 13 amino acids. Trimming pared 4 bases from V and 8 bases from J, leaving 15 bases between. In germline, CDR1 is GTSNPN, CDR2 SVGIG (reference sequence). The CDR3 sequence is CAWNSGVQDTIYF. For the CDR3, the DNA is TGTGCCTGGAACTCAGGGGTACAAGACACCATATATTTT.

CDR3 nucleotides: TGTGCCAGCAGTTACGGGGCCGTGGAGACCCAGTACTTC. This translates into CASSYGAVETQYF. J is TRBJ2-5 and V is TRBV6-5; D is possibly TRBD1 (5 bases). The V end lost 2 bases, the J end lost 5 bases, and 9 bases lay between the germline ends. Germline V CDR1 and CDR2: MNHEY, SVGAGI. CDR3 length: 13 residues.

This clone was seen only a few times. This rearrangement joins TRBV5-8 to TRBJ2-7, with 8 bases matching TRBD2. This CDR3 spans 17 amino acids. Germline loops: CDR1 SGHTS, CDR2 YDEGEE. The V gene end was trimmed by 1 base and the J gene end by 3 bases; junction bases not matched to a gene: 12. The CDR3 nucleotides are TGTGCCAGCAGCTTGTCCTGGGGGAAGCGGGAGAACTACGAGCAGTACTTC. It yields the protein CASSLSWGKRENYEQYF.

The chain combines TRBV7-3 with TRBJ2-5, with TRBD2 as a possible D gene (5 bases). There are 13 residues in the CDR3. The germline CDR1 and CDR2 sequences are SGHTA and FQGTGA. The ends were cut back, 4 bases at V and 6 bases at J, with 12 bases in the middle. CDR3 bases: TGTGCCAGCAGCTCCGGACCGGGAAAGACCCAGTACTTC. Translation: CASSSGPGKTQYF. Variable domain in full (rest from reference TRBV7-3 and TRBJ2-5): GAGVSQTPSNKVTEKGKYVELRCDPISGHTALYWYRQSLGQGPEFLIYFQGTGAADDSGLPNDRFFAVRPEGSVSTLKIQRTERGDSAVYLCASSSGPGKTQYFGPGTRLLVL.

The chain employs TRBV6-4 and TRBJ2-3, with 12 nucleotides matching TRBD2. With V trimmed by 4 bases and J by 3 bases, 5 bases remained unmatched. Germline lookup yields CDR1 MRHNA and CDR2 SNTAGT. This CDR3 comprises 16 residues. The CDR3 DNA sequence: TGTGCCAGCAGTGCAACCGGGACTAGCGGGACAGATACGCAGTATTTT. The encoded protein is CASSATGTSGTDTQYF.

The chain links TRBV6-1 to TRBJ2-3; 10 bases agree with TRBD2. Germline lookup yields CDR1 MNHNS and CDR2 SASEGT. J was trimmed by 4 bases and V by 7 bases; bases with no gene match: 8. The CDR3 is 15 residues long. DNA of the CDR3: TGTGCCAGCAAAAGCGGGAGGGCCAGGGCAGATACGCAGTATTTT. Translating it yields CASKSGRARADTQYF.

This chain uses TRBV28 with TRBJ2-3, with D possibly matching TRBD1 (6 bases). This CDR3 comprises 14 residues. The germline V gene has CDR1 MDHEN and CDR2 SYDVKM. Trimming removed 5 bases at V and 6 bases at J, with 15 bases between. The CDR3 region is CASSPATGTDTQYF. The CDR3 DNA sequence: TGTGCCAGCAGTCCCGCTACAGGGACCGATACGCAGTATTTT.

This chain links TRBV11-1 with TRBJ2-5; D might be TRBD1 (6 bases). Germline loops: CDR1 SGHAT, CDR2 FQDESV (reference sequence). This CDR3 region has 16 residues. Trimming took 4 bases from V and 4 from J, leaving 19 bases between them. This CDR3 is CASSSKRRGPGETQYF. CDR3 nucleotide sequence: TGTGCCAGCAGCTCGAAGCGCAGGGGTCCGGGAGAGACCCAGTACTTC.

The chain has TRBV27 and TRBJ1-1, with TRBD1 matching over 8 bases. J was trimmed by 6 bases and V by 4 bases; bases with no gene match: 7. CDR3 length equals 14 residues. Germline-derived CDR1 and CDR2 are MNHEY and SMNVEV (reference sequence). The CDR3 region is CASSSGQGWSEAFF. The CDR3 coding sequence is TGTGCCAGCAGTTCCGGACAGGGATGGTCTGAAGCTTTCTTT.

The CDR3 loop reads CASSPREGANTEAFF. CDR3 DNA: TGTGCCAGCAGCCCCCGCGAGGGGGCTAACACTGAAGCTTTCTTT. This chain links TRBV7-3 with TRBJ1-1; 7 positions match TRBD1. This CDR3 has 15 residues. In germline, CDR1 is SGHTA, CDR2 FQGTGA. J lost 2 bases, V lost 5 bases, and 8 bases had no gene match.

V is TRBV10-3 and J is TRBJ2-7; D call uncertain. Germline values: CDR1 ENHRY, CDR2 SYGVKD. The V end was cut by 2 bases, the J end by 6 bases, with 17 bases between. CDR3 length: 15 amino acids. CDR3 nucleotide sequence: TGTGCCATCAGTGAGCCAAGTAAGAGACATGGCGAGCAGTACTTC. This encodes CAISEPSKRHGEQYF.

This chain uses TRBV28 with TRBJ1-5; TRBD1 aligns across 7 bases. The germline V gene encodes CDR1 MDHEN and CDR2 SYDVKM. The CDR3 covers 15 residues. Losses at the gene ends were 5 bases for V and 4 bases for J; bases not matched to a gene: 8. CDR3 in DNA: TGTGCCAGCAGTCCCCCAGGGGGACTGAATCAGCCCCAGCATTTT. Translated, it gives CASSPPGGLNQPQHF.

The gene calls are TRBV28 and TRBJ2-5, with D unclear. Germline V gene data show CDR1 as MDHEN and CDR2 as SYDVKM. Between the trimmed V and J ends, which lost 2 bases and 5 bases, there was a span of 6 bases. The CDR3 is made up of 12 amino acids. This CDR3 is CASSLPRETQYF. CDR3 nucleotides: TGTGCCAGCAGTTTACCCAGGGAGACCCAGTACTTC.